Many counts were recorded for the clone carrying this T cell receptor (beta chain). Synthesis of TCR beta cDNA was carried out from about 500 ng total RNA with a constant-region primer. TCR beta libraries came from three nested multiplex PCR rounds using slightly modified ARM-PCR. A C-beta reverse primer and TRBV1-TRBV30 forward primers served in each of the first two PCR rounds, at ten to eleven cycles apiece. One entry per CDR3 protein, called by TCRdb with MiXCR from the multiplex PCR reads. Altogether roughly 80,000 distinct CDR3 sequences are present, approximately 69% being singletons, with the ten largest covering roughly 28%. This entry is derived from a study of tumor-infiltrating lymphocytes in primary liver carcinoma. Trimming stripped 0 bases from V and 4 bases from J, with 11 bases between. Germline CDR1 reads SGHRS; CDR2 reads YFSETQ. The CDR3 runs to 15 residues. Total RNA and DNA came together from about 21-30 mg of bulk tissue without cell sorting.

The V gene is TRBV5-1, the J gene TRBJ1-5; D is unresolved. Sequenced input: tumor-adjacent normal liver tissue. The receptor was isolated from a middle-aged man with primary liver carcinoma and hepatitis B virus infection. The CDR3 spells CASSLGGQSNQPQHF. CDR3 bases: TGCGCCAGCAGCTTGGGAGGGCAGAGTAATCAGCCCCAGCATTTT.